The 14 T cell receptor beta chains below come from one sample, sequenced in a study of blood T cell repertoires in COVID-19. The data were produced by immunoSEQ multiplex PCR, yet TCRdb's version contains in-frame clones alone and is incomplete. The table shows tens of thousands of clones, with around 90% occurring only once. The sequenced sample consisted of peripheral blood. The receptors come from a man aged 50 or older with active COVID-19.

This clone was observed a handful of times. The chain has TRBV10-3 and TRBJ1-1; D is unclear. Trimming took off 7 bases at V and 6 bases at J, with 15 bases between the two ends. CDR3 length equals 13 residues. CDR1 is ENHRY, CDR2 SYGVKD, per germline. The CDR3 DNA reads TGTGCCATCACAAGGGAGGGTGTTTCTGAAGCTTTCTTT. Encoded protein: CAITREGVSEAFF.

The V call is TRBV6-6, the J call TRBJ2-7, with D possibly being TRBD2 (5 bases). The CDR3 is 13 amino acids. The ends were cut back, 8 bases at V and 0 bases at J, with 11 bases in the middle. In germline, CDR1 is MNHNY, CDR2 SVGAGI (reference sequence). The CDR3 reads CASSGMGSYEQYF. In nucleotides, the CDR3 is TGTGCCAGCTCCGGGATGGGCTCCTACGAGCAGTACTTC.

This chain joins TRBV6-5 and TRBJ1-5, with unresolved D. CDR1 is MNHEY, CDR2 SVGAGI, per germline. Trimming pared 10 bases from V and 2 bases from J, leaving 18 bases between. This CDR3 region has 15 residues. As DNA, the CDR3 is TGTGCCACTTCCCGAGGGAGAGATGGCAATCAGCCCCAGCATTTT. This encodes CATSRGRDGNQPQHF.

This clone showed up just once. This chain uses TRBV2 with TRBJ1-4; possible D gene TRBD1, 5 bases. With 6 bases removed from V and 3 bases from J, the gap between germline ends came to 11 bases. CDR3 length: 14 amino acids. Germline loops: CDR1 SNHLY, CDR2 FYNNEI. The CDR3 protein is CASRRQHSNEKLFF. In DNA form, the CDR3 reads TGTGCCAGCAGAAGACAGCACTCTAATGAAAAACTGTTTTTT.

This chain connects TRBV9 to TRBJ1-4; 8 positions match TRBD1. CDR3 length: 16 amino acids. CDR1 SGDLS and CDR2 YYNGEE come from the germline V gene. V shed 2 bases and J 7 bases; nucleotides not matched to a gene: 10. This CDR3 reads CASSVGGTGGFEKLFF. The CDR3 DNA is TGTGCCAGCAGCGTGGGTGGGACAGGAGGCTTTGAAAAACTGTTTTTT.

This sequence joins TRBV5-1 and TRBJ2-7; TRBD1 agrees at 12 bases. The V segment lost 4 bases and the J segment 1 base; nucleotides outside the gene matches: 3. This CDR3 has 15 amino acids. Germline CDR1 and CDR2: SGHRS and YFSETQ. CDR3: CASSQGQGASYEQYF. CDR3 nucleotides: TGCGCCAGCAGCCAGGGACAGGGGGCTTCCTACGAGCAGTACTTC.

The chain combines TRBV2 with TRBJ1-2; the D gene is possibly TRBD1 (5 bases). This CDR3 region has 14 residues. CDR1 is SNHLY and CDR2 is FYNNEI in the germline V gene. Deletions cut 5 bases from V and 4 bases from J, with 14 bases between. This CDR3 reads CASSLSDSFYGYTF. The CDR3 coding sequence is TGTGCCAGCAGTCTCTCTGACAGCTTCTATGGCTACACCTTC.

The chain recombines TRBV7-9 with TRBJ2-7, with 10 bases lining up with TRBD1. Germline V gives CDR1 SEHNR, CDR2 FQNEAQ (reference sequence). This CDR3 spans 16 amino acids. With 0 bases clipped from V and 2 bases from J, the junction kept 4 bases outside the gene matches. CDR3 sequence reads: CASSLAIGTGAYEQYF. The CDR3 nucleotides are TGTGCCAGCAGCTTAGCGATTGGGACAGGGGCCTACGAGCAGTACTTC.

This chain uses TRBV4-1 with TRBJ1-1, with D perhaps TRBD1 (6 bases). The CDR3 contains 15 residues. CDR1 MGHRA and CDR2 YSYEKL come from the germline V gene. V was shortened by 4 bases and J by 3 bases, with 15 bases between the two germline ends. The chain's CDR3 is CASSRTTGLYTEAFF. The CDR3 DNA is TGCGCCAGCAGCCGCACTACAGGGTTGTACACTGAAGCTTTCTTT.

This rearrangement joins TRBV9 to TRBJ1-2; 8 bases are a match to TRBD1. CDR3 length: 17 residues. CDR1 is SGDLS, CDR2 YYNGEE, per germline. V trimming: 0 bases; J trimming: 0 bases; junction bases outside the gene matches: 7. The CDR3 protein is CASSVDDRGASNYGYTF. CDR3 DNA sequence: TGTGCCAGCAGCGTAGACGACAGGGGCGCCTCTAACTATGGCTACACCTTC. Full variable domain (outside the CDR3, taken from reference TRBV9 and TRBJ1-2): DSGVTQTPKHLITATGQRVTLRCSPRSGDLSVYWYQQSLDQGLQFLIQYYNGEERAKGNILERFSAQQFPDLHSELNLSSLELGDSALYFCASSVDDRGASNYGYTFGSGTRLTVV.

The chain combines TRBV12-3 or TRBV12-4 with TRBJ1-1, with TRBD1 as a possible D gene (5 bases). The CDR3 is 13 amino acids. Trimming pared 3 bases from V and 2 bases from J, leaving 7 bases between. In nucleotides, the CDR3 is TGTGCCAGCAGTTTCGACAGAAACACTGAAGCTTTCTTT. Protein product: CASSFDRNTEAFF.

This sequence joins TRBV10-3 and TRBJ1-1; D is unresolved. Germline CDR1 is ENHRY and CDR2 is SYGVKD. The CDR3 has 13 residues. With 3 bases removed from V and 4 bases from J, the gap between germline ends came to 9 bases. The CDR3 is CAISDLAGTEAFF. CDR3 sequence (DNA): TGTGCCATCAGTGATCTAGCGGGCACTGAAGCTTTCTTT.

This clone was recorded once. V is TRBV18 and J is TRBJ1-1, with a possible D match to TRBD1 (5 bases). Germline V lookup: CDR1 KGHSH, CDR2 LQKENI. CDR3 length: 10 amino acids. V lost 6 bases and J lost 8, with 7 bases in between. The CDR3 loop reads CASSRDEAFF. DNA of the CDR3: TGTGCCAGCTCGCGGGACGAAGCTTTCTTT.

The gene calls are TRBV4-1 and TRBJ2-2, with 10 positions matching TRBD1. There are 14 residues in the CDR3. CDR1 and CDR2 from the germline V gene are MGHRA and YSYEKL. V dropped 4 bases and J dropped 13; count of bases not matched to a gene: 9. The CDR3 coding sequence is TGCGCCAGCAGCCCGACAGGGGGCCTTGAGGGGCTGTTTTTT. Translated, it gives CASSPTGGLEGLFF.